These 24 T cell receptor beta chains were sequenced from one sample in a study of technical replicates of blood from a few donors. Here immunoSEQ multiplex PCR was the method, and the copy in TCRdb shows in-frame clones only, minus some. Of 50,000 to 80,000 clones listed, 70% to 90% are singletons. Sequences were obtained from PBMCs. The receptors come from a human donor in good health. Some clones in this sample may be carry-over from other donors' samples.

This clone was recorded only once. The V and J genes are TRBV5-4 and TRBJ1-2; tentative D call: TRBD1 (6 bases). This CDR3 comprises 15 residues. Trimming pared 3 bases from V and 5 bases from J, leaving 17 bases between. The germline V gene encodes CDR1 SGHNT and CDR2 YYREEE (reference sequence). The CDR3 is CASSSSGTRVYGYTF. In DNA form, the CDR3 reads TGTGCCAGCAGCTCGTCCGGGACACGGGTGTATGGCTACACCTTC.

V and J are TRBV6-1 and TRBJ2-3, with D possibly being TRBD2 (6 bases). This CDR3 comprises 15 residues. Trimming removed 2 bases at V and 4 bases at J, with 13 bases between. CDR1 MNHNS and CDR2 SASEGT come from the germline V gene. The CDR3 nucleotides read TGTGCCAGCAGTGAATCCCGAGCGGGCCCAGATACGCAGTATTTT. Protein sequence: CASSESRAGPDTQYF.

The J gene is TRBJ1-1, the V gene TRBV6-5; D is possibly TRBD1 (5 bases). Per the germline V gene, CDR1 is MNHEY and CDR2 is SVGAGI. The length of the CDR3 is 14 residues. V was shortened by 6 bases and J by 0 bases, with 11 bases between the two germline ends. For the CDR3, the DNA is TGTGCCAGCAGCGAGACAGAGATGAACACTGAAGCTTTCTTT. It specifies CASSETEMNTEAFF.

J is TRBJ1-2 and V is TRBV5-1; a weak D match, TRBD1 (6 bases). CDR1 and CDR2 from the germline V gene are SGHRS and YFSETQ. Trimming cost V 2 bases and J 2 bases, with 13 bases left between them. CDR3 size: 15 residues. The CDR3 DNA reads as TGCGCCAGCAGCTTCGACGGACAGACAAACTATGGCTACACCTTC. Translating it yields CASSFDGQTNYGYTF.

The gene calls are TRBV6-5 and TRBJ2-5; D possibly corresponds to TRBD1 (5 bases). The CDR3 contains 15 residues. Germline CDR1 reads MNHEY; CDR2 reads SVGAGI. V was shortened by 2 bases and J by 2 bases, with 12 bases between the two germline ends. CDR3 coding DNA: TGTGCCAGCAGTTACGGGCAGGGCCTGCAAGAGACCCAGTACTTC. Protein sequence: CASSYGQGLQETQYF.

The chain combines TRBV18 with TRBJ2-7, with 7 bases identical to TRBD1. Germline V gene sequence: CDR1 KGHSH, CDR2 LQKENI. The CDR3 runs 15 residues. With V trimmed by 3 bases and J by 0 bases, 5 bases remained unmatched. CDR3 sequence reads: CASSPGTVSSYEQYF. As DNA, the CDR3 is TGTGCCAGCTCACCTGGGACAGTGAGCTCCTACGAGCAGTACTTC.

This chain joins TRBV4-1 and TRBJ2-7; the D is unclear. Germline-derived CDR1 and CDR2 are MGHRA and YSYEKL. This CDR3 has 16 amino acids. V was trimmed by 0 bases and J by 2 bases, leaving 14 bases between them. The CDR3 is CASSQDRTIQTYEQYF. The CDR3, as DNA: TGCGCCAGCAGCCAAGATCGAACTATACAAACCTACGAGCAGTACTTC.

The J gene is TRBJ2-2, the V gene TRBV2, with a weak D call TRBD1 (7 bases). V shed 9 bases and J shed 8 bases, with 16 bases lying between them. CDR1 is SNHLY, CDR2 FYNNEI, per germline. The CDR3 has 13 residues. In DNA, the CDR3 is TGTGCCAGGGCGGAGGGGGCGGCGGGGGAGCTGTTTTTT. This sequence encodes CARAEGAAGELFF.

CDR3 DNA: TGCGCCAGCAGCGCTATTTGGGCGCAGCCATCTATGAACACTGAAGCTTTCTTT. Translation gives CASSAIWAQPSMNTEAFF. This chain connects TRBV4-1 to TRBJ1-1; D is ambiguous. V was trimmed by 5 bases and J by 0 bases, leaving 22 bases between them. The CDR3 is made up of 18 amino acids. CDR1 is MGHRA and CDR2 is YSYEKL in the germline V gene.

This chain connects TRBV9 to TRBJ1-1, with a weak D call TRBD1 (5 bases). The CDR3 has 15 amino acids. CDR1 and CDR2 (germline): SGDLS, YYNGEE. V lost 2 bases and J lost 1, with 12 bases in between. The CDR3 sequence: CASSVEGVGNTEAFF. The DNA of the CDR3 is TGTGCCAGCAGCGTCGAAGGGGTTGGGAACACTGAAGCTTTCTTT. Supplemented by reference TRBV9 and TRBJ1-1, the full variable domain reads DSGVTQTPKHLITATGQRVTLRCSPRSGDLSVYWYQQSLDQGLQFLIQYYNGEERAKGNILERFSAQQFPDLHSELNLSSLELGDSALYFCASSVEGVGNTEAFFGQGTRLTVV.

This sequence joins TRBV6-6 and TRBJ2-5, with 9 nucleotides matching TRBD2. Trimming took 0 bases from V and 4 from J; bases not matched to a gene: 6. Germline lookup yields CDR1 MNHNY and CDR2 SVGAGI (reference sequence). The CDR3 sequence is 16 residues long. CDR3 nucleotides: TGTGCCAGCAGTTACTCGAGGCCTAGCGGGGTAGAGACCCAGTACTTC. It is translated as CASSYSRPSGVETQYF.

V is TRBV19 and J is TRBJ1-4; D is unresolved. V was clipped by 4 bases and J by 8 bases, with 17 bases between them. From germline, CDR1 is LNHDA and CDR2 SQIVND (reference sequence). The CDR3 consists of 15 residues. CDR3 bases: TGTGCCAGTAGTACCAACACCATGACGGGGGAAAAACTGTTTTTT. It translates to CASSTNTMTGEKLFF.

The V call is TRBV4-2, the J call TRBJ2-7, with D possibly matching TRBD2 (6 bases). CDR1 is LGHNA, CDR2 YNFKEQ, per germline. This CDR3 contains 13 residues. Trimming left V 1 base short and J 4 bases short, with 8 bases between. Here the CDR3 DNA reads TGTGCCAGCAGCCAAGGGGCGGGATACGAGCAGTACTTC. It codes for CASSQGAGYEQYF.

The V call is TRBV29-1, the J call TRBJ2-1; no firm D call. The CDR3 totals 12 residues. Germline V lookup: CDR1 SQVTM, CDR2 ANQGSEA. V was pared by 1 base and J by 9 bases, with 10 bases between. CDR3 in amino acids: CSVEGVVGEQFF. CDR3 coding DNA: TGCAGCGTTGAAGGCGTCGTCGGTGAGCAGTTCTTC.

This clone has a handful of counts. The genes are TRBV4-3 and TRBJ2-1; TRBD2 matches at 7 bases. The CDR3 contains 16 residues. The J segment lost 4 bases and the V segment lost 0 bases, leaving 6 bases of the junction unmatched. Germline assignment: CDR1 LGHNA and CDR2 YSLEER. The DNA of the CDR3 is TGCGCCAGCAGCCAAGATACTCCGGGAGGATACAATGAGCAGTTCTTC. It specifies CASSQDTPGGYNEQFF.

The chain recombines TRBV10-3 with TRBJ1-2; TRBD1 agrees at 7 bases. The germline V gene encodes CDR1 ENHRY and CDR2 SYGVKD. Unmatched junction bases numbered 4, after V lost 9 bases and J lost 0 bases. CDR3 length: 13 amino acids. CDR3 in DNA: TGTGCCATTTTGGGACAGACTAACTATGGCTACACCTTC. Encoded protein: CAILGQTNYGYTF.

This clone was counted once. The chain couples TRBV30 to TRBJ1-2; D is possibly TRBD1 (6 bases). Trimming cost V 3 bases and J 8 bases, with 19 bases left between them. Germline assignment: CDR1 GTSNPN and CDR2 SVGIG (reference sequence). The CDR3 is 14 amino acids. In DNA, the CDR3 is TGTGCCTGGAGCGGACAGTGGCTTTTAAAGGGCTACACCTTC. It yields the protein CAWSGQWLLKGYTF.

The V call is TRBV5-6, the J call TRBJ2-1; D unclear. From germline, CDR1 is SGHDT and CDR2 YYEEEE. This CDR3 region has 11 residues. Trimming left V 2 bases short and J 5 bases short, with 2 bases between. In nucleotides, the CDR3 is TGTGCCAGCAGCTTCGACAATGAGCAGTTCTTC. This sequence encodes CASSFDNEQFF.

DNA of the CDR3: TGTGCCAGTCTACGCTCGGGGGGGACGGGCAATGAGCAGTTCTTC. Translated, it gives CASLRSGGTGNEQFF. This chain uses TRBV19 with TRBJ2-1, with 8 bases matching TRBD2. This CDR3 spans 15 amino acids. CDR1 is LNHDA and CDR2 is SQIVND in the germline V gene (reference sequence). The trim removed 8 bases at V and 6 bases at J, leaving 12 bases unmatched.

This clone was seen a few times. CDR3 residues: CASSVQGGQPQHF. CDR3 nucleotide sequence: TGTGCCAGCAGCGTACAGGGTGGTCAGCCCCAGCATTTT. The J gene is TRBJ1-5, the V gene TRBV7-2, with D maybe TRBD1 (6 bases). CDR1 SGHTA and CDR2 FQGNSA come from the germline V gene. This CDR3 is built from 13 residues. Deletions cut 5 bases from V and 6 bases from J, with 11 bases between.

This chain links TRBV18 with TRBJ2-7; 7 bases agree with TRBD1. Germline lookup yields CDR1 KGHSH and CDR2 LQKENI. CDR3 length equals 12 residues. The trim removed 4 bases at V and 13 bases at J, leaving 10 bases unmatched. The CDR3 spells CASSRGRDRAYF. As DNA, the CDR3 is TGTGCCAGCTCACGTGGTCGAGACAGGGCTTACTTC.

The V call is TRBV19, the J call TRBJ1-5, with no clear D. The CDR3 is made up of 13 amino acids. In germline, CDR1 is LNHDA, CDR2 SQIVND (reference sequence). Trimming shortened V by 5 bases and J by 0 bases, and 5 bases separated the two germline ends. CDR3: CASSSGSNQPQHF. The DNA for the CDR3 is TGTGCCAGTAGTTCAGGTAGCAATCAGCCCCAGCATTTT.

This chain joins TRBV2 and TRBJ2-5, with 8 bases aligning to TRBD1. V was pared by 8 bases and J by 7 bases, with 12 bases of the junction left unmatched. In germline, CDR1 is SNHLY, CDR2 FYNNEI. This CDR3 contains 14 residues. The CDR3 nucleotides read TGTGCCAGCGGGGGACAGGCCCTGTTCGGGACCCAGTACTTC. This codes for CASGGQALFGTQYF.

The rearrangement joins TRBV19 to TRBJ2-3; tentative D call: TRBD1 (6 bases). CDR3 length: 14 residues. Germline CDR1 reads LNHDA; CDR2 reads SQIVND (reference sequence). V shed 6 bases and J shed 11 bases, with 21 bases lying between them. CDR3 bases: TGTGCCAGTAGCACTGGGGACACGCCTGCGGAGCAGTATTTT. Translation gives CASSTGDTPAEQYF.